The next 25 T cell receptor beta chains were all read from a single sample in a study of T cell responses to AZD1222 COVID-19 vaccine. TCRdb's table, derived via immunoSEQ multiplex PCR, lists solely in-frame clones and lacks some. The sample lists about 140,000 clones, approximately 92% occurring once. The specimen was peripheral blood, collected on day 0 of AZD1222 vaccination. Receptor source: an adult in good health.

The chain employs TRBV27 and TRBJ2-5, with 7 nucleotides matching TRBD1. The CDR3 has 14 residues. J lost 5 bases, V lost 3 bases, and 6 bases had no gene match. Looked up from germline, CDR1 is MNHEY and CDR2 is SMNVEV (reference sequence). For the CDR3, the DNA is TGTGCCAGCAGTTTGTCAGGGGGTTCGGAGACCCAGTACTTC. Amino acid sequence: CASSLSGGSETQYF.

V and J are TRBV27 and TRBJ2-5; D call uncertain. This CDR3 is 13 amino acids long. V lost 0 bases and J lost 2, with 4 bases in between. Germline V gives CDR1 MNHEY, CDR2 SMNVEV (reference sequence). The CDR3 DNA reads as TGTGCCAGCAGTTTATCGCCACAAGAGACCCAGTACTTC. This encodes CASSLSPQETQYF.

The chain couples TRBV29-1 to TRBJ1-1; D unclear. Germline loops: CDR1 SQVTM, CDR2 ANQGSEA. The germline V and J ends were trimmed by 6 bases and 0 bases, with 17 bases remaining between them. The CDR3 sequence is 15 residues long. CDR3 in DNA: TGCAGCGTCGCCGACTGGATGACAATGAACACTGAAGCTTTCTTT. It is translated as CSVADWMTMNTEAFF.

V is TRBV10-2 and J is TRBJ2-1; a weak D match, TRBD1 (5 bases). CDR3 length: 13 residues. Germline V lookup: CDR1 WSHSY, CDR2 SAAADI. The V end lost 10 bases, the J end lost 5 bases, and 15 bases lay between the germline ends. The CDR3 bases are TGCGCCACCCTCCGACAGCCCAACAATGAGCAGTTCTTC. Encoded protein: CATLRQPNNEQFF.

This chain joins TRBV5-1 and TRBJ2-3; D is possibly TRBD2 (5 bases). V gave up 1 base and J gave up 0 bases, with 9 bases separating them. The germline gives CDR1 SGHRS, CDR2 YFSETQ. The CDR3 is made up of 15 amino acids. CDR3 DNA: TGCGCCAGCAGCTTGCGGCAGCGGAGCACAGATACGCAGTATTTT. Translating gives CASSLRQRSTDTQYF. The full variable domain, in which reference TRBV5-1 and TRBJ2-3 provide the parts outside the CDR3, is KAGVTQTPRYLIKTRGQQVTLSCSPISGHRSVSWYQQTPGQGLQFLFEYFSETQRNKGNFPGRFSGRQFSNSRSEMNVSTLELGDSALYLCASSLRQRSTDTQYFGPGTRLTVL.

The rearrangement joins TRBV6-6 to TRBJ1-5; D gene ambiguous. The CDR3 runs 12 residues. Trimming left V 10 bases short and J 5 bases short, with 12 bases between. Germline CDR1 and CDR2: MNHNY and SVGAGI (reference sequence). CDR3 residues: CATLEFDQPQHF. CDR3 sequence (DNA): TGTGCCACCCTCGAGTTCGATCAGCCCCAGCATTTT.

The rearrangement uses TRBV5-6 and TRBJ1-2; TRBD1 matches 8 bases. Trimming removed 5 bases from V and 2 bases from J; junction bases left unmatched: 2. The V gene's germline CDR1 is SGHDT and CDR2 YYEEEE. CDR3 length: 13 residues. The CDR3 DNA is TGTGCCAGCAGATGGACAGGGAACTATGGCTACACCTTC. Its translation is CASRWTGNYGYTF.

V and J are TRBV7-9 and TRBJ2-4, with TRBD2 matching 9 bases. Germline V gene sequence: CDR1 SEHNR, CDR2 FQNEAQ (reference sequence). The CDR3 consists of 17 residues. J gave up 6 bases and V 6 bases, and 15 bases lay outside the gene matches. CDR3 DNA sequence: TGTGCCAGCAGTTTACCCGTCAAAGGGACTAGCCTAAACATTCAGTACTTC. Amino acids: CASSLPVKGTSLNIQYF.

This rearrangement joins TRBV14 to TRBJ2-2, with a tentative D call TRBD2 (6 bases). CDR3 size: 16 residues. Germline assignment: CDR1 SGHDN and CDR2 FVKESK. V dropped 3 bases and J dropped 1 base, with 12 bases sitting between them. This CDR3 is CASSHRAGRNTGELFF. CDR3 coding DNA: TGTGCCAGCAGCCATCGAGCGGGTAGGAACACCGGGGAGCTGTTTTTT.

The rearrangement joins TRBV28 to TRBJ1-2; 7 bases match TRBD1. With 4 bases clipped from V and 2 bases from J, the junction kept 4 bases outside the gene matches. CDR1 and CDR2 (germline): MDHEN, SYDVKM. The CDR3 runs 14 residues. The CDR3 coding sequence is TGTGCCAGCAGTTCGGGACAGAACAACTATGGCTACACCTTC. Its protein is CASSSGQNNYGYTF.

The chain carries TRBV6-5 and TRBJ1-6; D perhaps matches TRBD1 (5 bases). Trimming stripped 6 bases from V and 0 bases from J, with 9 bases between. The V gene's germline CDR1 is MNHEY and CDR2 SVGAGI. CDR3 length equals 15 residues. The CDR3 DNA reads TGTGCCAGCAGCTACAGGAGCTCCTATAATTCACCCCTCCACTTT. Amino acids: CASSYRSSYNSPLHF.

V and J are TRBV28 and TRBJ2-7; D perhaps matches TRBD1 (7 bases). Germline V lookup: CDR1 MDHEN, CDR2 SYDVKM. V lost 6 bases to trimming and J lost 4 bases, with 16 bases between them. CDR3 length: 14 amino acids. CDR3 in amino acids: CASSPHRGGYEQYF. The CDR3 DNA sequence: TGTGCCAGCAGCCCCCACAGGGGAGGATACGAGCAGTACTTC.

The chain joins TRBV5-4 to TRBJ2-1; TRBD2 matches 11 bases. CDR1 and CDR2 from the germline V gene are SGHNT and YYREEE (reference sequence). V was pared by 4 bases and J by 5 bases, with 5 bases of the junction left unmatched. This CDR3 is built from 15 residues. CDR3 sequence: CASSTGTSGNNEQFF. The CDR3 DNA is TGTGCCAGCAGCACCGGGACTAGCGGAAACAATGAGCAGTTCTTC.

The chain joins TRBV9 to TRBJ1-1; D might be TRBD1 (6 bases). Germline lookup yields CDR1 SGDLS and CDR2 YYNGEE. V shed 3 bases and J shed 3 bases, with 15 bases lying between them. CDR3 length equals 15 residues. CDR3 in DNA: TGTGCCAGCAGCGAGGGTGGGGGGCGAGACACTGAAGCTTTCTTT. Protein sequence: CASSEGGGRDTEAFF.

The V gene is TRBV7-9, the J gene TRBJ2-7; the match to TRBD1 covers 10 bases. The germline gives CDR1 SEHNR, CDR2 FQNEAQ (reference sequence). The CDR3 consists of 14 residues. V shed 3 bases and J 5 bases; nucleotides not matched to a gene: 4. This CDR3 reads CASSLTGGANEQYF. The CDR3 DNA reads TGTGCCAGCAGCTTGACAGGGGGCGCAAACGAGCAGTACTTC.

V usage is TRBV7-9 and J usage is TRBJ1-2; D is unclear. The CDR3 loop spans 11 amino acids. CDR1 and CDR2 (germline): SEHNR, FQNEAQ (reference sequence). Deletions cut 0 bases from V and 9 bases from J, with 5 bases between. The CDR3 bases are TGTGCCAGCAGCTTAGCTGAGAGCTACACCTTC. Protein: CASSLAESYTF.

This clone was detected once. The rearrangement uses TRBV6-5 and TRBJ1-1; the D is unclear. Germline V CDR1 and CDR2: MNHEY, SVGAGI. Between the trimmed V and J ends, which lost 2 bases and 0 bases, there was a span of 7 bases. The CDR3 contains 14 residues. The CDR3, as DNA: TGTGCCAGCAGTTACCGGCGGATGAACACTGAAGCTTTCTTT. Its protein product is CASSYRRMNTEAFF.

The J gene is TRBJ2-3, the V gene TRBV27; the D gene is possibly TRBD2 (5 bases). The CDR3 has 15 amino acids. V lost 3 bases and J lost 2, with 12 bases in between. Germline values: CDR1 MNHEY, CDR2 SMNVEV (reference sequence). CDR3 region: CASSFGRLSTDTQYF. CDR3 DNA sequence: TGTGCCAGCAGTTTCGGCAGACTATCCACAGATACGCAGTATTTT.

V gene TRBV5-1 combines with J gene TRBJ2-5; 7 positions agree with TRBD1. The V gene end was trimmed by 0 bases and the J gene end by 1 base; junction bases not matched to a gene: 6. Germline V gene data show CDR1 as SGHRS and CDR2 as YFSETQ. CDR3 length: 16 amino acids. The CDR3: CASSLEVRGPQETQYF. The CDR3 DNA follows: TGCGCCAGCAGCTTGGAAGTAAGGGGGCCCCAAGAGACCCAGTACTTC.

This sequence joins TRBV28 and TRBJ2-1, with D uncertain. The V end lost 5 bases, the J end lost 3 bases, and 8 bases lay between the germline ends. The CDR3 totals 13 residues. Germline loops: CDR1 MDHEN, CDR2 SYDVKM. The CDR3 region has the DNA TGTGCCAGCAGTACCAAAATCTACAATGAGCAGTTCTTC. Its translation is CASSTKIYNEQFF.

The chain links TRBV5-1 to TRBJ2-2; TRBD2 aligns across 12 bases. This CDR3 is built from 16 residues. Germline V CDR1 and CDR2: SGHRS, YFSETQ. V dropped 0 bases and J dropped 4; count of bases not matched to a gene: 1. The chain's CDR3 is CASSLGTSGITGELFF. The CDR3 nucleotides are TGCGCCAGCAGCTTGGGGACTAGCGGGATCACCGGGGAGCTGTTTTTT.

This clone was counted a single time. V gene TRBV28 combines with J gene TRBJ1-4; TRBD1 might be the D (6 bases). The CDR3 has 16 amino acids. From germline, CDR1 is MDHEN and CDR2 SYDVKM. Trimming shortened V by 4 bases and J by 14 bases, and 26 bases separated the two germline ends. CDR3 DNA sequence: TGTGCCAGCAGTTCCCAGTCTCGGGACGGGGGGCCCTCTCTGTTTTTT. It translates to CASSSQSRDGGPSLFF. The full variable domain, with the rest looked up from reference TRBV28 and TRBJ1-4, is DVKVTQSSRYLVKRTGEKVFLECVQDMDHENMFWYRQDPGLGLRLIYFSYDVKMKEKGDIPEGYSVSREKKERFSLILESASTNQTSMYLCASSSQSRDGGPSLFFGSGTQLSVL.

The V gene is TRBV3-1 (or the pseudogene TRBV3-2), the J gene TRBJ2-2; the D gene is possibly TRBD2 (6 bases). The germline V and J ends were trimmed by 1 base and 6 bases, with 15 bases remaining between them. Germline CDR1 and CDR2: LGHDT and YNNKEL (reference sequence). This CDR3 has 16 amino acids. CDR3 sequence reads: CASSQGYGRIAGELFF. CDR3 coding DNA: TGTGCCAGCAGCCAAGGGTACGGGAGAATCGCCGGGGAGCTGTTTTTT.

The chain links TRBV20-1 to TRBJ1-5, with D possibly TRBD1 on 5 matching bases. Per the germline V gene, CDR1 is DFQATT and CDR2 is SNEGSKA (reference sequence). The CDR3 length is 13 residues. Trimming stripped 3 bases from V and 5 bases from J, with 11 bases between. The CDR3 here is CSASARVDQPQHF. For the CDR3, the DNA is TGCAGTGCTAGTGCCAGGGTGGATCAGCCCCAGCATTTT.

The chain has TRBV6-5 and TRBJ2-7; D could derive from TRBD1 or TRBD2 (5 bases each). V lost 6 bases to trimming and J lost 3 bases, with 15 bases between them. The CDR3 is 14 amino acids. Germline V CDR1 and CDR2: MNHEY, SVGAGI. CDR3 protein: CASRTGPGVYEQYF. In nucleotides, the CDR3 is TGTGCCAGCAGAACAGGACCCGGGGTCTACGAGCAGTACTTC.